This TCR beta chain derives from a study of T cells in tuberculosis. Chain pairing is unknown; alpha and beta were sequenced separately. Clones were sequenced by immunoSEQ multiplex PCR, and TCRdb holds only the in-frame ones, with some missing. Of 88,000 or so clones detected, approximately 91% appear once; the ten largest clones hold over 1.5%. The study, taken as a whole, reports: T cells binding CD1B-GMM tetramer weakly possibly escaped the sort.

The V and J ends lost 4 bases and 6 bases, in that order; junction bases with no gene match: 13. This CDR3 spans 17 amino acids. The V gene's germline CDR1 is MDHEN and CDR2 SYDVKM. Thawed, overnight-rested PBMC were stained with GMM-loaded CD1B tetramer, viability dye and anti-CD3, then sorted. The CD1B tetramers carried C32 glucose monomycolate purified from Rhodococcus equi. PBMC for tetramer sorting were first depleted of CD14-expressing monocytes. This chain connects TRBV28 to TRBJ2-2; 8 bases are a match to TRBD2. Specimen: CD1b-GMM tetramer-negative cells sorted from PBMCs. The receptor comes from an adult woman with latent tuberculosis. The CDR3 loop is CASSSPLGLARSGELFF. CDR3 sequence (DNA): TGTGCCAGCAGTTCCCCCCTCGGACTAGCTAGATCCGGGGAGCTGTTTTTT.